This T cell receptor (beta chain) was recorded in a study of tumor-infiltrating lymphocytes in primary liver carcinoma. Study details: Samples gave roughly 3.65 to 7.13 million productive TCRbeta reads, similar across tissue types.

Concerning this clonotype itself: At one end the junction does not follow the germline gene, possibly because of a read error.

Germline V lookup: CDR1 SGHNT, CDR2 YENEEA. This CDR3 contains 15 residues. A constant-region primer served to make TCR beta cDNA from around 500 ng total RNA. ARM-PCR was slightly modified, and three nested multiplex PCR rounds with it gave rise to the TCR beta libraries. It was with TRBV1-TRBV30 forward primers and a C-beta reverse primer that the first two PCR rounds were run, at about 9 cycles each. TCRdb analysed the multiplex PCR reads with MiXCR anew, one entry per CDR3 protein. This table holds some 64,000 distinct CDR3 sequences, about 65% found once. The tissue used was unsorted bulk material of about 19-33 mg. RNA and DNA were co-extracted from it with the AllPrep DNA/RNA mini kit. Every tumor was sampled at five separate regions.

The rearrangement joins TRBV11-3 to TRBJ2-3; no firm D call. The source material was liver tumor tissue from sampling region 4. Subset in this sample: tumor region T4, right-lateral pole. This clonotype originated in a man aged 35 to 55 with primary liver carcinoma and hepatitis B virus infection. The CDR3 coding sequence is TGTACCAGCAGCTTAGAGTCCGGGCACGCAGATACCCAGTATTTT. As protein: CTSSLESGHADTQYF.